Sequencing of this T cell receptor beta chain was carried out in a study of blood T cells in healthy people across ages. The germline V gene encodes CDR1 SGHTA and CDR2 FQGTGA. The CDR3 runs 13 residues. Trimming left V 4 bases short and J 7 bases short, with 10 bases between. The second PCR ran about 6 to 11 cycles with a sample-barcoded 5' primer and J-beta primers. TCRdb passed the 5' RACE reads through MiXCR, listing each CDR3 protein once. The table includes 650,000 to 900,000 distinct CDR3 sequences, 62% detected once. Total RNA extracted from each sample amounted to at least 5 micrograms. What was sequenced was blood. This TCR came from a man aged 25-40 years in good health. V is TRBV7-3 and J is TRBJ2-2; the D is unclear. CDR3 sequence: CASSSDSVGELFF. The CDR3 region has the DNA TGTGCCAGCAGCTCAGACTCGGTCGGGGAGCTGTTTTTT.